This T cell receptor beta chain was profiled in a study of blood T cell repertoires in COVID-19. Some clones are missing from TCRdb's copy, which holds only in-frame ones; the method was immunoSEQ multiplex PCR. The sample contains roughly 100,000 clones, 87% of which appear only once. Trimming pared 5 bases from V and 7 bases from J, leaving 13 bases between. This CDR3 is 13 amino acids long. Germline values: CDR1 MGHRA, CDR2 YSYEKL. The chain couples TRBV4-1 to TRBJ2-3; D is unclear. The sequencing sample was made of peripheral blood. This sequence was found in a man aged 50-60 years in a cohort sampled during active COVID-19. For the CDR3, the DNA is TGCGCCAGCAGCTTCAGGTTGGTTCATACGCAGTATTTT. Protein sequence: CASSFRLVHTQYF.